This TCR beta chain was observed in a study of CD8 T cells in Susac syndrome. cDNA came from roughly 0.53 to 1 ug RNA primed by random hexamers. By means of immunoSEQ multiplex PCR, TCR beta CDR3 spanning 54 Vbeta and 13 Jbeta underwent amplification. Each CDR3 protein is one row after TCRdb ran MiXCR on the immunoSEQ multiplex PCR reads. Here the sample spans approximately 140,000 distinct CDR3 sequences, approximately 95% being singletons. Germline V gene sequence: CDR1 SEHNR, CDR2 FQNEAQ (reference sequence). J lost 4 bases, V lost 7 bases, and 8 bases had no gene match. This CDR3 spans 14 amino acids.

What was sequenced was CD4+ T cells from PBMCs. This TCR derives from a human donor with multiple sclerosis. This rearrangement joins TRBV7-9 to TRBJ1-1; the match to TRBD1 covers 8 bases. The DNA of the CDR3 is TGTGCCAGCATCCCGACAGGGGCCGCCACTGAAGCTTTCTTT. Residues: CASIPTGAATEAFF.